This TCR beta chain was sequenced in a study of cytomegalovirus exposure and HLA in healthy donors. Primers for the PCR totalled 60 Vbeta and 13 Jbeta. The assay was immunoSEQ multiplex PCR, and TCRdb's table has in-frame clones only and misses some. The table lists tens of thousands of clones, 75% to 90% of them singletons, with around 32% in the top ten. The CDR3 sequence is 16 residues long. CDR1 is LGHNA, CDR2 YNFKEQ, per germline. V gave up 0 bases and J gave up 9 bases, with 18 bases separating them. The genes are TRBV4-2 and TRBJ2-1; tentatively, D is TRBD2 (6 bases). The TCR comes from a man aged 50 to 59 in good health and CMV-seropositive. Material for sequencing was PBMCs. The CDR3 protein is CASSQDGWAGITEQFF. The CDR3 DNA follows: TGTGCCAGCAGCCAAGATGGGTGGGCGGGAATTACTGAGCAGTTCTTC.